This TCR beta chain was documented in a study of CD8 T cells in ankylosing spondylitis. General observations from the study: The study identified a TCR beta motif of roughly eight highly homologous variants that appeared characteristic of ankylosing spondylitis blood.

This clonotype occurred many times. Its antigen is not known. V was pared by 6 bases and J by 4 bases, with 27 bases between. Per the germline V gene, CDR1 is MGHRA and CDR2 is YSYEKL. The CDR3 length is 19 residues. Construction of TCR beta libraries was performed using quantitative 5'-RACE with molecular barcodes. TCRdb passed the 5' RACE reads through MiXCR, listing each CDR3 protein once. This repertoire shows roughly 180,000 distinct CDR3 sequences, 9.5% to 15% found once; its top ten account for approximately 15%. The source is a male donor with ankylosing spondylitis or in good health (not recorded which). The rearrangement links TRBV4-1 to TRBJ2-2; D tentatively fits TRBD1 or TRBD2 (6 bases each). What was sequenced was blood, either unsorted or a sorted T cell fraction (not recorded which). The CDR3 nucleotides read TGCGCCAGCAGGGGGGGTGCACAGGGAACAACTATTATCACCGGGGAGCTGTTTTTT. It specifies CASRGGAQGTTIITGELFF.